This T cell receptor (beta chain) was sequenced for a study of cytomegalovirus exposure and HLA in healthy donors. Study-wide context: Researchers previously reported finding fewer than 120 million unique TCR beta sequences from roughly 180 million T cells. The study's findings and limits: Later analysis placed DRB1 highest and HLA-C lowest in TCR association rates, which differed by HLA locus. HLA restriction was apparent for most CMV-associated TCR beta chains in a later analysis.

Germline loops: CDR1 MNHEY, CDR2 SVGAGI. V shed 6 bases, J shed 0 bases, and the junction held 4 bases outside the gene matches. The CDR3 length is 14 residues. 60 Vbeta and 13 Jbeta primers were used in PCR. Authors' methods: A later analysis tallied some 80 million unique TCR beta chains, 8.5 million to 11 million of them shared. Some clones are missing from TCRdb's copy, which holds only in-frame ones; the method was immunoSEQ multiplex PCR. The DNA gave D and trimming, while V, J and clone size come from that table. The sample holds around 100,000 clones, about 70% seen once. Note on this clone: The antigen remains undetermined.

The J gene is TRBJ1-1, the V gene TRBV6-5; 7 bases agree with TRBD1. The source material was PBMCs. The source of this sequence is a woman between 40 and 50 years old in good health and CMV-seronegative. The CDR3 here is CASSRQGMNTEAFF. Here the CDR3 DNA reads TGTGCCAGCAGCCGACAGGGTATGAACACTGAAGCTTTCTTT.